A few counts support the clone carrying this T cell receptor beta chain. Its antigen is not known. Losses at the gene ends were 4 bases for V and 1 base for J; bases not matched to a gene: 1. The CDR3 totals 14 residues. Germline values: CDR1 LNHDA, CDR2 SQIVND (reference sequence). The sample originates from a study of T-cell memory formation after mild COVID-19. Turning to the study itself: The TCR clusters were mostly specific to one donor. General study findings and limits: Later expanders leaned toward CD4+, whereas clones contracting from day 15 to 85 were balanced CD4/CD8.

The authors produced TCR alpha and TCR beta cDNA libraries with sample barcodes and UMIs by 5'RACE using constant-segment primers. Each CDR3 protein is one row after TCRdb ran MiXCR on the 5' RACE reads. The table has about 560,000 distinct CDR3 sequences, less than 25% seen once. The chain has TRBV19 and TRBJ2-3, with TRBD1 matching over 8 bases. The source material was PBMCs or a T cell subset sorted from them (not recorded which). This sequence was found in an adult woman who had mild COVID-19 (a few samples of this study predate the infection). Cell type and time point are not known. CDR3 DNA: TGTGCCAGTAGTAAGACAGGGGGCACAGATACGCAGTATTTT. Translation: CASSKTGGTDTQYF. Looking up the rest from reference TRBV19 and TRBJ2-3 gives the full variable domain: DGGITQSPKYLFRKEGQNVTLSCEQNLNHDAMYWYRQDPGQGLRLIYYSQIVNDFQKGDIAEGYSVSREKKESFPLTVTSAQKNPTAFYLCASSKTGGTDTQYFGPGTRLTVL.